A single sample is the source of the 11 T cell receptor beta chains below, sequenced in a study of PD-L1 blockade in urothelial cancer. Produced via immunoSEQ multiplex PCR; TCRdb's table is partial and in-frame only. The profile shows some 74,000 clones, roughly 80% of them singletons. The time point: pretreatment peripheral blood. The specimen was PBMCs, collected around atezolizumab (anti-PD-L1) treatment. The receptors originated from a man in his forties with urothelial cancer.

This chain uses TRBV9 with TRBJ2-2, with TRBD2 matching over 12 bases. V shed 0 bases, J shed 5 bases, and the junction held 8 bases outside the gene matches. This CDR3 contains 18 residues. CDR1 is SGDLS and CDR2 is YYNGEE in the germline V gene. CDR3 region: CASSVDRTSGRFTGELFF. The CDR3 DNA reads TGTGCCAGCAGCGTAGATCGAACTAGCGGGAGGTTTACCGGGGAGCTGTTTTTT.

The genes are TRBV27 and TRBJ1-2, with 8 bases identical to TRBD1. V was clipped by 4 bases and J by 5 bases; unmatched bases: 6. CDR1 MNHEY and CDR2 SMNVEV come from the germline V gene (reference sequence). The CDR3 covers 14 residues. For the CDR3, the DNA is TGTGCCAGCAGTTCCGACAGGGGACGATATGGCTACACCTTC. Translating gives CASSSDRGRYGYTF.

J is TRBJ2-2 and V is TRBV9; no firm D call. The CDR3 totals 13 residues. Trimming removed 6 bases from V and 5 bases from J, with 11 bases in between. Germline V gives CDR1 SGDLS, CDR2 YYNGEE. The CDR3, as DNA: TGTGCCAGCACTAAGCGTCCAACCGGGGAGCTGTTTTTT. It specifies CASTKRPTGELFF.

The chain combines TRBV5-6 with TRBJ1-1; no clear D gene. Trimming stripped 0 bases from V and 5 bases from J, with 17 bases between. CDR3 length: 16 residues. CDR1 SGHDT and CDR2 YYEEEE come from the germline V gene. CDR3 coding DNA: TGTGCCAGCAGCTTGGATGGGTTAGGGAGGGCGACTGAAGCTTTCTTT. Residues: CASSLDGLGRATEAFF.

The CDR3 sequence: CASSGLAGVYNEQFF. The CDR3, as DNA: TGTGCCAGCAGCGGTCTAGCGGGAGTTTACAATGAGCAGTTCTTC. The chain carries TRBV14 and TRBJ2-1; 10 nucleotides agree with TRBD2. Per the germline V gene, CDR1 is SGHDN and CDR2 is FVKESK. The J segment lost 4 bases and the V segment lost 5 bases, leaving 5 bases of the junction unmatched. The CDR3 runs 15 residues.

The chain combines TRBV7-6 with TRBJ2-2, with 10 bases identical to TRBD1. The junction had 2 bases not matched to a gene; V was cut back by 1 base and J by 6 bases. This CDR3 is 15 amino acids long. Germline CDR1 is SGHVS and CDR2 is FNYEAQ. CDR3 sequence reads: CASSLEGQGPGELFF. CDR3 nucleotides: TGTGCCAGCAGCTTAGAGGGACAGGGGCCCGGGGAGCTGTTTTTT.

The genes are TRBV11-1 and TRBJ2-5; 10 nucleotides match TRBD2. Germline loops: CDR1 SGHAT, CDR2 FQDESV (reference sequence). This CDR3 is built from 15 residues. The V gene end was trimmed by 7 bases and the J gene end by 0 bases; junction bases not matched to a gene: 5. CDR3 in amino acids: CASKTSGVYQETQYF. The CDR3 coding sequence is TGTGCCAGCAAAACTAGCGGGGTGTACCAAGAGACCCAGTACTTC.

The chain carries TRBV21-1 and TRBJ2-3; the table names TRBD1, a call not compared with the DNA. TRBV21-1 is labeled a pseudogene. The CDR3 contains 14 residues. CDR3 coding DNA: TGTGCCAGCACACCTCAGGGTCTCCGGGATACGCAGTATTTT. Amino acid sequence: CASTPQGLRDTQYF.

The table lists this clone with a count of one. J is TRBJ2-3 and V is TRBV30; 11 positions agree with TRBD2. From germline, CDR1 is GTSNPN and CDR2 SVGIG (reference sequence). Germline trimming cut 4 bases from V and 2 bases from J; bases unmatched to any gene: 14. The CDR3 covers 18 residues. CDR3 sequence (DNA): TGTGCCTGGACACGCCCGGGGACTAGCGGACCTTCCACAGATACGCAGTATTTT. Protein: CAWTRPGTSGPSTDTQYF.

The V gene is TRBV6-4, the J gene TRBJ2-1, with 9 bases identical to TRBD1. Germline-derived CDR1 and CDR2 are MRHNA and SNTAGT. V was pared by 6 bases and J by 6 bases, with 6 bases of the junction left unmatched. The CDR3 has 14 amino acids. Here the CDR3 reads CASSQDRGSNEQFF. In DNA form, the CDR3 reads TGTGCCAGCAGCCAGGACAGGGGTAGCAATGAGCAGTTCTTC.

The chain links TRBV6-6 to TRBJ1-1; 7 bases are shared with TRBD1. J gave up 3 bases and V 2 bases, and 9 bases lay outside the gene matches. This CDR3 region has 16 residues. CDR1 is MNHNY and CDR2 is SVGAGI in the germline V gene (reference sequence). Here the CDR3 DNA reads TGTGCCAGCAGTTACCGTCTCCAGGGGGGAGACACTGAAGCTTTCTTT. It is translated as CASSYRLQGGDTEAFF.